This T cell receptor beta chain was retrieved from a study of T cells in Graves' hyperthyroidism and ophthalmopathy. This clonotype occurred many times. The antigen remains unidentified. Overall study findings and caveats: Blood also carried most thyroid clonotypes expanded above 0.001. Ophthalmopathy onset followed model prediction by a median about six months.

RNA transcripts yielded amplified TCR beta CDR3 regions. First-round RT-PCR with HTBI primers amplified the TCR CDR3 region. TCRdb reanalysed the multiplex PCR reads using MiXCR and keeps one entry per CDR3 protein. The sample includes approximately 610,000 distinct CDR3 sequences, over 12% of them seen just once. The CDR3 spans 14 residues. Germline CDR1 reads SGHTA; CDR2 reads FQGNSA. V trimming: 3 bases; J trimming: 1 base; junction bases outside the gene matches: 2. Orbital computed tomography and thyroid ultrasound, together with serum TRAb and thyroxine and clinical symptoms, were used for diagnoses.

This chain joins TRBV7-2 and TRBJ1-1, with 7 nucleotides matching TRBD1. Material: blood. The sequence derives from a woman aged 40 to 49 with Graves' ophthalmopathy. CDR3 DNA: TGTGCCAGCAGCTTTGGGGACAGGAACACTGAAGCTTTCTTT. As protein: CASSFGDRNTEAFF. The entire variable domain, with the rest obtained from reference TRBV7-2 and TRBJ1-1, is as follows: GAGVSQSPSNKVTEKGKDVELRCDPISGHTALYWYRQSLGQGLEFLIYFQGNSAPDKSGLPSDRFSAERTGGSVSTLTIQRTQQEDSAVYLCASSFGDRNTEAFFGQGTRLTVV.